Sequencing of this T cell receptor (beta chain) was carried out in a study of blood T cell repertoires in COVID-19. The CDR3 loop spans 15 amino acids. With V trimmed by 8 bases and J by 5 bases, 16 bases remained unmatched. Germline loops: CDR1 GTSNPN, CDR2 SVGIG (reference sequence). The protocol was immunoSEQ multiplex PCR, while the TCRdb copy is restricted to in-frame clones and leaves out a portion. The data contain around 200,000 clones, roughly 88% of them singletons. Participant-reported clinical history was the basis for cohort assignment. The sample comprised PBMCs or T cells enriched from blood (not recorded which). The receptor's source is a middle-aged man with acute COVID-19. The chain uses TRBV30 and TRBJ2-7; 9 positions match TRBD2. The DNA of the CDR3 is TGTGCCGGACAGGCGGGAGGGCCATATAGTGACGAGCAGTACTTC. Encoded protein: CAGQAGGPYSDEQYF.